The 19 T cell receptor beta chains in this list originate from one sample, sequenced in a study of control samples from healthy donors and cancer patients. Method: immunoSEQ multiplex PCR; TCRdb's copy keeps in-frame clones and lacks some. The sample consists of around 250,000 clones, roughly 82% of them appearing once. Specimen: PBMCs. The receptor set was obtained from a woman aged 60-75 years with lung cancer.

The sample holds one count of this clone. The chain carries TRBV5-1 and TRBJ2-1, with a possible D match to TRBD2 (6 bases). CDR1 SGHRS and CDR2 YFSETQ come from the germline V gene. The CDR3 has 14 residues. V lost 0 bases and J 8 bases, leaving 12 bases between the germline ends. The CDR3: CASSLAGAGYEQFF. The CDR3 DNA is TGCGCCAGCAGCTTGGCGGGAGCGGGTTATGAGCAGTTCTTC. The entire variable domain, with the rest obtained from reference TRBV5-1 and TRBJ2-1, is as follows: KAGVTQTPRYLIKTRGQQVTLSCSPISGHRSVSWYQQTPGQGLQFLFEYFSETQRNKGNFPGRFSGRQFSNSRSEMNVSTLELGDSALYLCASSLAGAGYEQFFGPGTRLTVL.

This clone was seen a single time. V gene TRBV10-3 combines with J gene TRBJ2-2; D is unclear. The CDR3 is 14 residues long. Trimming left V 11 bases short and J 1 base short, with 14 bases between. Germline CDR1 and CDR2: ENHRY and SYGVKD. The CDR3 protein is CAAASDQNTGELFF. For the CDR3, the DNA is TGTGCCGCCGCCTCGGACCAGAACACCGGGGAGCTGTTTTTT.

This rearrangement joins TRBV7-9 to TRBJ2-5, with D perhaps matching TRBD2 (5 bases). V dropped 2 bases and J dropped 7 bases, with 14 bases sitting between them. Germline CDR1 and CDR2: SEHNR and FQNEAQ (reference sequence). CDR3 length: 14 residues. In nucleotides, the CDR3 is TGTGCCAGCAGCTTAAGCGGTGGCTGGGGGACCCAGTACTTC. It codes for CASSLSGGWGTQYF. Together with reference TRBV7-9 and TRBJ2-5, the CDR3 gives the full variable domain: DTGVSQNPRHKITKRGQNVTFRCDPISEHNRLYWYRQTLGQGPEFLTYFQNEAQLEKSRLLSDRFSAERPKGSFSTLEIQRTEQGDSAMYLCASSLSGGWGTQYFGPGTRLLVL.

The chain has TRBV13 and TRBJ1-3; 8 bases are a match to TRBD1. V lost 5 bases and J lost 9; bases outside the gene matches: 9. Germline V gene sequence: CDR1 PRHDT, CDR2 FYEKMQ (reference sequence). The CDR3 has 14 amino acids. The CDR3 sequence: CASSLTDRAGTIYF. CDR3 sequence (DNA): TGTGCCAGCAGCCTTACGGACAGGGCCGGCACCATATATTTT.

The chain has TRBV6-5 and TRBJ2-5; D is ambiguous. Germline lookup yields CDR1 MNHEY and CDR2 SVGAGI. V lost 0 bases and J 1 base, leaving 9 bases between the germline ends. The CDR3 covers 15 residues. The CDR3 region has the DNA TGTGCCAGCAGTTACTCGCCCGGTACCCAAGAGACCCAGTACTTC. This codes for CASSYSPGTQETQYF.

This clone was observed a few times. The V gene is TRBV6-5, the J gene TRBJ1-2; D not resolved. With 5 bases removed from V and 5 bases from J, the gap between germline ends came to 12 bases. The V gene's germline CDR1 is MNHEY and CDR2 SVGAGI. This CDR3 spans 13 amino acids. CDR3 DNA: TGTGCCAGCAGTCAGCTTGGACCGTATGGCTACACCTTC. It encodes CASSQLGPYGYTF.

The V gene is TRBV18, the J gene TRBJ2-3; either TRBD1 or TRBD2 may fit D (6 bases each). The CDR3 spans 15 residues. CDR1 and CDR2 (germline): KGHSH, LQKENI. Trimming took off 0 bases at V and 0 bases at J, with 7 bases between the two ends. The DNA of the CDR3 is TGTGCCAGCTCACCACCAGGGGGGAGCACAGATACGCAGTATTTT. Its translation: CASSPPGGSTDTQYF.

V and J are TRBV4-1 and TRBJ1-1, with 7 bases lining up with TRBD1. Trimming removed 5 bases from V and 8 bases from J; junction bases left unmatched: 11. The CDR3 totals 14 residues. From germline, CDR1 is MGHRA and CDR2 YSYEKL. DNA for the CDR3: TGCGCCAGCAGCAAAACAGAGGGGGCTAACGAAGCTTTCTTT. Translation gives CASSKTEGANEAFF.

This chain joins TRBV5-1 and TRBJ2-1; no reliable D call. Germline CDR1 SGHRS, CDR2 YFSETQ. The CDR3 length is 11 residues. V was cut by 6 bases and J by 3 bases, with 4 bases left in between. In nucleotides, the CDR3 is TGCGCCAGCACCAACTACAATGAGCAGTTCTTC. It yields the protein CASTNYNEQFF.

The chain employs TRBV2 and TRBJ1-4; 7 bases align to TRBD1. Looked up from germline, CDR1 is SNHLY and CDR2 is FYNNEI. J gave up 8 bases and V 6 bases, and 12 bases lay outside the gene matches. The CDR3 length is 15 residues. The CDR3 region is CASRYLQGSGEKLFF. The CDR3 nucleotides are TGTGCCAGCAGATACTTACAGGGGAGTGGAGAAAAACTGTTTTTT.

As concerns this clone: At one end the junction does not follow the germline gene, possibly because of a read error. The CDR3 DNA is TGCGCCAGCAGCTTGGAGGGGGCGAACTCTGAAGCTTTCTTT. Its translation: CASSLEGANSEAFF. V and J are TRBV5-1 and TRBJ1-1; 7 nucleotides align to TRBD1. The V gene's germline CDR1 is SGHRS and CDR2 YFSETQ. The CDR3 contains 14 residues.

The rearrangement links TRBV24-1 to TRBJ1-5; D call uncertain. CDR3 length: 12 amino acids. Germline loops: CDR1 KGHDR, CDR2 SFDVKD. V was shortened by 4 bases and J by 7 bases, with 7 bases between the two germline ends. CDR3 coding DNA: TGTGCCACCAGTGAGGGGATCCAGCCCCAGCATTTT. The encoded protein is CATSEGIQPQHF.

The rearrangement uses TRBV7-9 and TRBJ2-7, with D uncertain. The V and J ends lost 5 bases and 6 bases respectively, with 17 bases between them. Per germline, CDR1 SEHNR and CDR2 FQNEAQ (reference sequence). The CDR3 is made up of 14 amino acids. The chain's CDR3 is CASSIGAAGLEQYF. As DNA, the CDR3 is TGTGCCAGCAGCATAGGAGCCGCCGGGCTCGAGCAGTACTTC.

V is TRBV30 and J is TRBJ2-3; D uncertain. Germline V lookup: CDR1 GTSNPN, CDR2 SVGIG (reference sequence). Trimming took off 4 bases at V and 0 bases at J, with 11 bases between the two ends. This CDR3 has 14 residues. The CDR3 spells CAWNVQASTDTQYF. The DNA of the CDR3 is TGTGCCTGGAACGTTCAGGCTAGCACAGATACGCAGTATTTT. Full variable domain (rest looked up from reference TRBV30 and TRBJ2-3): SQTIHQWPATLVQPVGSPLSLECTVEGTSNPNLYWYRQAAGRGLQLLFYSVGIGQISSEVPQNLSASRPQDRQFILSSKKLLLSDSGFYLCAWNVQASTDTQYFGPGTRLTVL.

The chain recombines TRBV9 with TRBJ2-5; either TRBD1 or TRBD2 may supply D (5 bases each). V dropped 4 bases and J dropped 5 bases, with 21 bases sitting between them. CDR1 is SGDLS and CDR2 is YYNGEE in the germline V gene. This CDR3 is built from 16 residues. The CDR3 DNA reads TGTGCCAGCAGCCCCTCGGTGGTGGGGCGAGGGGAGACCCAGTACTTC. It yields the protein CASSPSVVGRGETQYF.

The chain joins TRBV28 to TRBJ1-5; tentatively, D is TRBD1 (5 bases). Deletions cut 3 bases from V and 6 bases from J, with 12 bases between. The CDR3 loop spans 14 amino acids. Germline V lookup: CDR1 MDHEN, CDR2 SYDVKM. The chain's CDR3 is CASSLMGGSQPQHF. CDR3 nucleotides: TGTGCCAGCAGTTTGATGGGGGGGAGTCAGCCCCAGCATTTT.

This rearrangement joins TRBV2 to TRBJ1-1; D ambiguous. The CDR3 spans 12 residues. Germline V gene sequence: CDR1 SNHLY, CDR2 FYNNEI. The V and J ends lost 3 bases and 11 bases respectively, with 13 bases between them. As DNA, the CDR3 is TGTGCCAGCAGTGACGAAAACCGGCGGGCTTTCTTT. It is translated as CASSDENRRAFF.

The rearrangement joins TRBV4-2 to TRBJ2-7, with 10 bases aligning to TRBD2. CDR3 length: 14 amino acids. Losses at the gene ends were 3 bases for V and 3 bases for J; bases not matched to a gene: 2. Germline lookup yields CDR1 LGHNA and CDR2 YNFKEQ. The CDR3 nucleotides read TGTGCCAGCAGCCATACTAGCGGGGACTACGAGCAGTACTTC. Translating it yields CASSHTSGDYEQYF.

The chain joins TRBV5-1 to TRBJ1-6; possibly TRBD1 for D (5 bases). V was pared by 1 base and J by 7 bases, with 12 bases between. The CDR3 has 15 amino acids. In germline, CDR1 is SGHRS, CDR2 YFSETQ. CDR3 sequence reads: CASSLTGRENSPLHF. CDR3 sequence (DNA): TGCGCCAGCAGCTTGACAGGTCGGGAGAATTCACCCCTCCACTTT.